Listed here are 31 T cell receptor beta chains from one sample, sequenced in a study of blood T cell repertoires in COVID-19. Repertoires were generated with immunoSEQ multiplex PCR, while TCRdb's copy carries only in-frame clones and drops some. The table records a few hundred thousand clones, roughly 90% of them present only once. Input material: PBMCs or T cells enriched from blood (not recorded which). The receptors were gathered from a woman aged 18-29 years who had recovered from COVID-19.

With respect to this clone: The sample contains more than one DNA sequence encoding this CDR3. The CDR3 sequence: CASSLVMNTEAFF. The CDR3 DNA reads as TGCGCCAGCAGTCTAGTTATGAACACTGAAGCTTTCTTT. The chain combines TRBV5-1 with TRBJ1-1; D unresolved. The CDR3 is 13 amino acids. The germline V and J ends were trimmed by 5 bases and 0 bases, with 8 bases remaining between them. CDR1 and CDR2 (germline): SGHRS, YFSETQ.

This clone has just one count. This chain connects TRBV29-1 to TRBJ2-1; TRBD2 aligns across 10 bases. The V gene end was trimmed by 6 bases and the J gene end by 8 bases; junction bases not matched to a gene: 4. Germline V gives CDR1 SQVTM, CDR2 ANQGSEA. There are 12 residues in the CDR3. CDR3 protein: CSVLAGVYEQFF. CDR3 DNA: TGCAGCGTGCTAGCGGGGGTCTATGAGCAGTTCTTC.

The chain carries TRBV5-8 and TRBJ1-2; tentative D call: TRBD1 (5 bases). The CDR3 extends over 12 amino acids. Trimming pared 4 bases from V and 8 bases from J, leaving 12 bases between. Germline V CDR1 and CDR2: SGHTS, YDEGEE. CDR3: CASSVGRVGYTF. The CDR3 DNA reads as TGTGCCAGCAGCGTGGGACGGGTGGGCTACACCTTC.

The chain employs TRBV15 and TRBJ2-5; tentative D call: TRBD1 (6 bases). The CDR3 runs to 13 residues. Germline values: CDR1 LNHNV, CDR2 YYDKDF (reference sequence). V shed 3 bases and J shed 1 base, with 6 bases lying between them. The CDR3 DNA is TGTGCCACCAGCAGGACAGGCCAAGAGACCCAGTACTTC. This encodes CATSRTGQETQYF.

The chain has TRBV5-1 and TRBJ2-7; no reliable D call. In germline, CDR1 is SGHRS, CDR2 YFSETQ. Between the trimmed V and J ends, which lost 0 bases and 1 base, there was a span of 8 bases. The CDR3 totals 14 residues. The CDR3 DNA reads TGCGCCAGCAGCTTGGATTCCGAGTCCTACGAGCAGTACTTC. Encoded protein: CASSLDSESYEQYF.

This chain uses TRBV12-3 or TRBV12-4 with TRBJ1-3; D not certain. The CDR3 has 12 amino acids. V was shortened by 6 bases and J by 6 bases, with 9 bases between the two germline ends. The CDR3 region is CASSLLLNTIYF. As DNA, the CDR3 is TGTGCCAGCAGCCTTCTGTTAAACACCATATATTTT.

The J gene is TRBJ2-7, the V gene TRBV7-2, with a weak D call TRBD2 (5 bases). This CDR3 has 15 amino acids. Germline CDR1 is SGHTA and CDR2 is FQGNSA. The V end lost 4 bases, the J end lost 3 bases, and 16 bases lay between the germline ends. Here the CDR3 DNA reads TGTGCCAGCAGCTCCCGGAGGTCAGCAAACTACGAGCAGTACTTC. Amino acid sequence: CASSSRRSANYEQYF.

V gene TRBV13 combines with J gene TRBJ1-4; 7 bases are a match to TRBD1. This CDR3 spans 15 amino acids. CDR1 is PRHDT and CDR2 is FYEKMQ in the germline V gene (reference sequence). J gave up 4 bases and V 5 bases, and 7 bases lay outside the gene matches. The CDR3 nucleotides are TGTGCCAGCAGCGCAACCGGACAGGATAATGAAAAACTGTTTTTT. Translated: CASSATGQDNEKLFF.

The rearrangement links TRBV7-9 to TRBJ2-5; 8 bases are shared with TRBD2. There are 14 residues in the CDR3. Germline V lookup: CDR1 SEHNR, CDR2 FQNEAQ (reference sequence). The ends lost 6 bases at V and 5 bases at J; junction bases unmatched: 8. Here the CDR3 reads CASSLSGGIETQYF. The CDR3 DNA reads as TGTGCCAGCAGTCTCAGCGGGGGAATCGAGACCCAGTACTTC.

The sample holds one count of this clone. This chain joins TRBV19 and TRBJ2-1; 7 positions agree with TRBD2. Germline V gives CDR1 LNHDA, CDR2 SQIVND (reference sequence). The CDR3 contains 17 residues. The junction had 14 bases not matched to a gene; V was cut back by 3 bases and J by 6 bases. The CDR3 region has the DNA TGTGCCAGTAGTATCCGTCCCTTGCGGGAGTGGGGCAATGAGCAGTTCTTC. Translating gives CASSIRPLREWGNEQFF.

This clone was observed once. The rearrangement links TRBV7-2 to TRBJ2-4, with TRBD2 as a possible D gene (5 bases). This CDR3 region has 16 residues. Trimming removed 3 bases at V and 5 bases at J, with 17 bases between. In germline, CDR1 is SGHTA, CDR2 FQGNSA. The chain's CDR3 is CASSLSSSPEENIQYF. For the CDR3, the DNA is TGTGCCAGCAGCTTGTCTAGCTCGCCAGAAGAAAACATTCAGTACTTC.

The CDR3 sequence is CASSIQGFPYEQYF. The DNA of the CDR3 is TGTGCCAGCAGCATACAGGGGTTCCCCTACGAGCAGTACTTC. This sequence joins TRBV28 and TRBJ2-7, with 7 nucleotides matching TRBD1. The V segment lost 6 bases and the J segment 2 bases; nucleotides outside the gene matches: 7. The CDR3 has 14 amino acids. CDR1 and CDR2 from the germline V gene are MDHEN and SYDVKM.

The chain employs TRBV2 and TRBJ1-1; 7 bases align to TRBD1. Germline loops: CDR1 SNHLY, CDR2 FYNNEI. With 6 bases clipped from V and 4 bases from J, the junction kept 11 bases outside the gene matches. The CDR3 has 15 residues. Here the CDR3 reads CASRRSRGYSTEAFF. The CDR3 nucleotides read TGTGCCAGCAGGAGGAGCAGGGGGTATAGCACTGAAGCTTTCTTT.

A few counts support this clone. The chain joins TRBV19 to TRBJ1-2; perhaps TRBD1 as D (6 bases). The CDR3 is made up of 17 amino acids. The V gene lost 4 bases and the J gene lost 0 bases, with 18 bases spanning the gap. CDR1 is LNHDA and CDR2 is SQIVND in the germline V gene (reference sequence). The CDR3 protein is CASSNNSWTASNYGYTF. As DNA, the CDR3 is TGTGCCAGTAGTAACAACTCATGGACAGCGTCTAACTATGGCTACACCTTC.

This clone has just one count. V usage is TRBV5-6 and J usage is TRBJ2-1, with unresolved D. This CDR3 region has 14 residues. Deletions cut 0 bases from V and 3 bases from J, with 7 bases between. From germline, CDR1 is SGHDT and CDR2 YYEEEE. The CDR3 protein is CASSLGGFYNEQFF. The CDR3 DNA sequence: TGTGCCAGCAGCTTGGGCGGCTTCTACAATGAGCAGTTCTTC.

V is TRBV28 and J is TRBJ1-5, with D hard to call. V lost 6 bases, J lost 9 bases, and 12 bases lay in between. Germline V gives CDR1 MDHEN, CDR2 SYDVKM. This CDR3 comprises 12 residues. The CDR3, as DNA: TGTGCCAGCAGCCCTGCCGTGCGGCCCCAGCATTTT. Translated: CASSPAVRPQHF.

V gene TRBV5-1 combines with J gene TRBJ2-5; 8 bases match TRBD2. V gave up 0 bases and J gave up 5 bases; unmatched junction bases: 12. The germline CDR1 and CDR2 sequences are SGHRS and YFSETQ. This CDR3 region has 17 residues. This chain's CDR3 is CASSLAYGSGVEETQYF. The DNA of the CDR3 is TGCGCCAGCAGCTTGGCCTATGGTAGCGGGGTGGAGGAGACCCAGTACTTC.

This rearrangement joins TRBV19 to TRBJ1-5; D unclear. The CDR3 covers 13 residues. From germline, CDR1 is LNHDA and CDR2 SQIVND (reference sequence). The V gene lost 6 bases and the J gene lost 4 bases, with 10 bases spanning the gap. As DNA, the CDR3 is TGTGCCAGTAGCCGAAGAACTAATCAGCCCCAGCATTTT. It encodes CASSRRTNQPQHF. Supplemented by reference TRBV19 and TRBJ1-5, the full variable domain reads DGGITQSPKYLFRKEGQNVTLSCEQNLNHDAMYWYRQDPGQGLRLIYYSQIVNDFQKGDIAEGYSVSREKKESFPLTVTSAQKNPTAFYLCASSRRTNQPQHFGDGTRLSIL.

The rearrangement uses TRBV27 and TRBJ2-7, with TRBD2 as a possible D gene (5 bases). Germline CDR1 and CDR2: MNHEY and SMNVEV (reference sequence). Deletions cut 8 bases from V and 0 bases from J, with 14 bases between. The CDR3 sequence is 14 residues long. DNA of the CDR3: TGTGCCAGCTCCCTAGCCCTAAACTCCTACGAGCAGTACTTC. It specifies CASSLALNSYEQYF.

The rearrangement joins TRBV20-1 to TRBJ1-2; possibly TRBD1 for D (6 bases). The CDR3 has 13 residues. From germline, CDR1 is DFQATT and CDR2 SNEGSKA (reference sequence). The ends were cut back, 3 bases at V and 5 bases at J, with 13 bases in the middle. DNA of the CDR3: TGCAGTGCTAGTGCTTGGGGGCAATATGGCTACACCTTC. As protein: CSASAWGQYGYTF.

The rearrangement links TRBV28 to TRBJ1-2; D is unresolved. Germline V gene sequence: CDR1 MDHEN, CDR2 SYDVKM. CDR3 length equals 14 residues. The V end was cut by 5 bases, the J end by 6 bases, with 16 bases between. As DNA, the CDR3 is TGTGCCAGCAGTATCACGAGCAATAGCGATGGCTACACCTTC. It translates to CASSITSNSDGYTF.

CDR3 coding DNA: TGTGCCAGTAGTTTAAGGACAGGAGGAAACACCATATATTTT. Translated: CASSLRTGGNTIYF. The chain combines TRBV19 with TRBJ1-3, with 7 positions matching TRBD1. The V segment lost 5 bases and the J segment 4 bases; nucleotides outside the gene matches: 5. There are 14 residues in the CDR3. Per germline, CDR1 LNHDA and CDR2 SQIVND (reference sequence).

This clone was seen once. The V call is TRBV9, the J call TRBJ1-1; 10 positions agree with TRBD1. The CDR3 runs 14 residues. The germline V gene encodes CDR1 SGDLS and CDR2 YYNGEE. V lost 3 bases and J lost 4; bases outside the gene matches: 3. The CDR3 protein is CASSARDRGTEAFF. CDR3 in DNA: TGTGCCAGCAGCGCAAGGGACAGGGGCACTGAAGCTTTCTTT. The full variable domain, rest sourced from reference TRBV9 and TRBJ1-1, is DSGVTQTPKHLITATGQRVTLRCSPRSGDLSVYWYQQSLDQGLQFLIQYYNGEERAKGNILERFSAQQFPDLHSELNLSSLELGDSALYFCASSARDRGTEAFFGQGTRLTVV.

The rearrangement joins TRBV18 to TRBJ2-2; D is undetermined. The CDR3 runs to 14 residues. Germline V gene sequence: CDR1 KGHSH, CDR2 LQKENI. Deletions cut 3 bases from V and 5 bases from J, with 10 bases between. CDR3 nucleotide sequence: TGTGCCAGCTCACCCCCCGCGAGGACCGGGGAGCTGTTTTTT. Protein sequence: CASSPPARTGELFF. The whole variable domain, remainder taken from reference TRBV18 and TRBJ2-2, is NAGVMQNPRHLVRRRGQEARLRCSPMKGHSHVYWYRQLPEEGLKFMVYLQKENIIDESGMPKERFSAEFPKEGPSILRIQQVVRGDSAAYFCASSPPARTGELFFGEGSRLTVL.

The chain has TRBV4-3 and TRBJ2-3; 13 bases are shared with TRBD2. Germline values: CDR1 LGHNA, CDR2 YSLEER. The J segment lost 4 bases and the V segment lost 6 bases, leaving 10 bases of the junction unmatched. This CDR3 comprises 17 residues. CDR3 coding DNA: TGCGCCAGCAGTAGAGGACTAGCGGGAGAAGGAGCAGATACGCAGTATTTT. It is translated as CASSRGLAGEGADTQYF.

In DNA form, the CDR3 reads TGTGCCAGCAGCTCCGGACAGGCCACTGAAGCTTTCTTT. It specifies CASSSGQATEAFF. The chain combines TRBV7-3 with TRBJ1-1, with 7 positions matching TRBD1. The trim removed 4 bases at V and 4 bases at J, leaving 3 bases unmatched. Germline lookup yields CDR1 SGHTA and CDR2 FQGTGA. The CDR3 has 13 amino acids. Looking up the rest from reference TRBV7-3 and TRBJ1-1 gives the full variable domain: GAGVSQTPSNKVTEKGKYVELRCDPISGHTALYWYRQSLGQGPEFLIYFQGTGAADDSGLPNDRFFAVRPEGSVSTLKIQRTERGDSAVYLCASSSGQATEAFFGQGTRLTVV.

The genes are TRBV7-8 and TRBJ1-3, with D unresolved. CDR3 length: 15 amino acids. In germline, CDR1 is SGHVS, CDR2 FQNEAQ. With 1 base removed from V and 5 bases from J, the gap between germline ends came to 12 bases. The CDR3 DNA sequence: TGTGCCAGCAGCTTAGTTGGCCGGGTTAGAAACACCATATATTTT. Translation gives CASSLVGRVRNTIYF.

This chain links TRBV28 with TRBJ1-1, with 8 bases that match TRBD1. The ends lost 1 base at V and 5 bases at J; junction bases unmatched: 6. The CDR3 is 15 residues long. The germline gives CDR1 MDHEN, CDR2 SYDVKM. The CDR3 DNA reads as TGTGCCAGCAGTTTATCCTCGACAGGGGTAACTGAAGCTTTCTTT. Its translation is CASSLSSTGVTEAFF.

The rearrangement uses TRBV7-2 and TRBJ2-7, with D unclear. The CDR3 is made up of 14 amino acids. The V end was cut by 2 bases, the J end by 0 bases, with 8 bases between. The germline gives CDR1 SGHTA, CDR2 FQGNSA. The CDR3 sequence: CASSLFADSYEQYF. Written as DNA, the CDR3 is TGTGCCAGCAGCTTATTCGCAGACTCCTACGAGCAGTACTTC.

The CDR3 is CASSSMTLSGYGYTF. DNA of the CDR3: TGTGCCAGCAGCTCAATGACCCTAAGCGGCTATGGCTACACCTTC. The chain combines TRBV5-4 with TRBJ1-2; D not certain. V gave up 3 bases and J gave up 4 bases, with 16 bases separating them. The CDR3 spans 15 residues. CDR1 is SGHNT, CDR2 YYREEE, per germline (reference sequence).

The rearrangement links TRBV12-3 or TRBV12-4 to TRBJ1-2; D remains unclear. V lost 3 bases and J lost 3, with 8 bases in between. This CDR3 contains 13 residues. The CDR3 DNA follows: TGTGCCAGCAGTTTGTCCACGGACTATGGCTACACCTTC. The encoded protein is CASSLSTDYGYTF.